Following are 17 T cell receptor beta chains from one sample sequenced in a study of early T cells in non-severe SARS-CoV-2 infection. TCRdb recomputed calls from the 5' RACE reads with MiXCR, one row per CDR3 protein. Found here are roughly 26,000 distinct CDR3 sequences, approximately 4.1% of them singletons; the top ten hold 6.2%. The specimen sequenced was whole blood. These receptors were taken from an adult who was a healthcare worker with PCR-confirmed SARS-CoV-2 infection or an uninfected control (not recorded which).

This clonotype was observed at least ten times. CDR3 nucleotide sequence: TGTGCCAGCAGCCTCCGTGGTGGCCAGTACACTGAAGCTTTCTTT. This gives the protein CASSLRGGQYTEAFF. V usage is TRBV11-2 and J usage is TRBJ1-1, with no clear D. In germline, CDR1 is SGHAT, CDR2 FQNNGV. Trimming pared 5 bases from V and 3 bases from J, leaving 16 bases between. The CDR3 sequence is 15 residues long.

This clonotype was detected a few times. The CDR3 loop reads CASSQDKSNQPQHF. In DNA, the CDR3 is TGCGCCAGCAGCCAAGACAAGTCCAATCAGCCCCAGCATTTT. The V call is TRBV4-1, the J call TRBJ1-5; no clear D gene. The CDR3 has 14 residues. Between the trimmed V and J ends, which lost 0 bases and 3 bases, there was a span of 6 bases. From germline, CDR1 is MGHRA and CDR2 YSYEKL.

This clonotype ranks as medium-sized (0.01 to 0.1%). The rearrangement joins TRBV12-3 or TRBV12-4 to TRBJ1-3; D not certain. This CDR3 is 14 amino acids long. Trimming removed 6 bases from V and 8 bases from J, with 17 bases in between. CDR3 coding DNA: TGTGCCAGCAGCCCAAAGGTGCCTAGGGACACCATATATTTT. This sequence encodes CASSPKVPRDTIYF.

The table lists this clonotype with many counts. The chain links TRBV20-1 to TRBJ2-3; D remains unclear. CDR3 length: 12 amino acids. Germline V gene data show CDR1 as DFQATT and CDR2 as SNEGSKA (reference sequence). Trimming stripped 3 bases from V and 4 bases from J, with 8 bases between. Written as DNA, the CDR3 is TGCAGTGCTAGCCTGGGTTCAGATACGCAGTATTTT. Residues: CSASLGSDTQYF.

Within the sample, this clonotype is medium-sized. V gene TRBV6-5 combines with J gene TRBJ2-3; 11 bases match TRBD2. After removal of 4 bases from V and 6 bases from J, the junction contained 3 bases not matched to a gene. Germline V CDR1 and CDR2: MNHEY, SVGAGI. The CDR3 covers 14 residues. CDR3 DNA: TGTGCCAGCAGTTTAGGACTAGCGGGCGATACGCAGTATTTT. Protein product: CASSLGLAGDTQYF.

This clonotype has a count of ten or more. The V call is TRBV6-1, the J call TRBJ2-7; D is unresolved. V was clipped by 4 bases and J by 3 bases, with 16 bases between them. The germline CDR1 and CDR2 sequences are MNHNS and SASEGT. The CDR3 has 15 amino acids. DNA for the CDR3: TGTGCCAGCAGTGCGGCCTGGGGATTAAGCTACGAGCAGTACTTC. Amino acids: CASSAAWGLSYEQYF.

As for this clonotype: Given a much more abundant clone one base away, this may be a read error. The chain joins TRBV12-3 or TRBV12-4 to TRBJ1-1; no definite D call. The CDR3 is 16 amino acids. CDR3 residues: CAGSLSRQVYYTEAFF. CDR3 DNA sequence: TGTGCCGGCAGTTTATCTCGGCAAGTCTATTACACTGAAGCTTTCTTT.

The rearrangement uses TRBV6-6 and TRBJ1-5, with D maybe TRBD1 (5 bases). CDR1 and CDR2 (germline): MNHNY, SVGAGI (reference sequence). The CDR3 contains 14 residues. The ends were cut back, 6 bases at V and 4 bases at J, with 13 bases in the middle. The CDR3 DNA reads TGTGCCAGCAGCCGTCCGACAGCAAATCAGCCCCAGCATTTT. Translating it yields CASSRPTANQPQHF.

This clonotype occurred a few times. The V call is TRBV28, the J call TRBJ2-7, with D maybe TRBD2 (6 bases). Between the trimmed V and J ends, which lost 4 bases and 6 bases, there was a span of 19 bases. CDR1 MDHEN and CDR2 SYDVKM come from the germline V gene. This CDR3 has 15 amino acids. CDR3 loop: CASSWAGGDESEQYF. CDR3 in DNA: TGTGCCAGCAGTTGGGCCGGAGGGGATGAGTCCGAGCAGTACTTC.

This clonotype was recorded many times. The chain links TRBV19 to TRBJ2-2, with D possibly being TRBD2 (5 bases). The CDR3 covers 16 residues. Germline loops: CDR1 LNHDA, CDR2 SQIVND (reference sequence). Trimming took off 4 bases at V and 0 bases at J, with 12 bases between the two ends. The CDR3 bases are TGTGCCAGTAGTAGGGCCGGGGATACGAACACCGGGGAGCTGTTTTTT. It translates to CASSRAGDTNTGELFF. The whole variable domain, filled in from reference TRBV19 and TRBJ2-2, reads DGGITQSPKYLFRKEGQNVTLSCEQNLNHDAMYWYRQDPGQGLRLIYYSQIVNDFQKGDIAEGYSVSREKKESFPLTVTSAQKNPTAFYLCASSRAGDTNTGELFFGEGSRLTVL.

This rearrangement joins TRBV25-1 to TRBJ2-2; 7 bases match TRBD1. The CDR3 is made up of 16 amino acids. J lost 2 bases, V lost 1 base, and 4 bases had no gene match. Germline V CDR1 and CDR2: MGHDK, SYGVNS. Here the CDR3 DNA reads TGTGCCAGCAGTGAATTGGGACAGCGTAACACCGGGGAGCTGTTTTTT. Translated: CASSELGQRNTGELFF.

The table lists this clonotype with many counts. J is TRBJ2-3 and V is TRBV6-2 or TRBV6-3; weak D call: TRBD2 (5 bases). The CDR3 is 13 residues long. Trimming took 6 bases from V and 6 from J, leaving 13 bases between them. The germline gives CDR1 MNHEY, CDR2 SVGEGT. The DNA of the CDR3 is TGTGCCAGCAGGAGGGATACTGTGGATACGCAGTATTTT. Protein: CASRRDTVDTQYF.

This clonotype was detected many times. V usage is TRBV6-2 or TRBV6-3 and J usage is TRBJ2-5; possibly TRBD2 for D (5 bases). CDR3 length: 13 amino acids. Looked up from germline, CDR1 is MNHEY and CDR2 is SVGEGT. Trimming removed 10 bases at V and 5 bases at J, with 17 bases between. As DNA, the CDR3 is TGTGCCACCCGCCGGAGCGGACCTGAGACCCAGTACTTC. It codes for CATRRSGPETQYF.

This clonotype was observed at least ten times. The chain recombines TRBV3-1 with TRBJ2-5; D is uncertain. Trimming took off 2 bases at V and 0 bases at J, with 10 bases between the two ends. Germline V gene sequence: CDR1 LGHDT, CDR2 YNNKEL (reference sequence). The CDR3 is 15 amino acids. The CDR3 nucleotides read TGTGCCAGCAGCCAAAGGAAGACCTACCAAGAGACCCAGTACTTC. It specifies CASSQRKTYQETQYF.

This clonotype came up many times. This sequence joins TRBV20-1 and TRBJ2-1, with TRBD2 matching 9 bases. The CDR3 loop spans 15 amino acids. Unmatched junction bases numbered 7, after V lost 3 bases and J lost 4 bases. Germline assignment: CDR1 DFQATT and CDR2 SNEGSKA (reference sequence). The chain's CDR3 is CSARMLTSGYNEQFF. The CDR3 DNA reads TGCAGTGCTAGGATGTTGACTAGCGGATACAATGAGCAGTTCTTC.

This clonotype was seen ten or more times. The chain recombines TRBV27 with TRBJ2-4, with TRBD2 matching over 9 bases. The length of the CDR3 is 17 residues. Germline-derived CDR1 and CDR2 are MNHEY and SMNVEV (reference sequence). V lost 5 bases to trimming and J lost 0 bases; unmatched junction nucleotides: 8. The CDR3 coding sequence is TGTGCCAGCAGTACCATCGGACTAGCGCGAGCCAAAAACATTCAGTACTTC. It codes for CASSTIGLARAKNIQYF.

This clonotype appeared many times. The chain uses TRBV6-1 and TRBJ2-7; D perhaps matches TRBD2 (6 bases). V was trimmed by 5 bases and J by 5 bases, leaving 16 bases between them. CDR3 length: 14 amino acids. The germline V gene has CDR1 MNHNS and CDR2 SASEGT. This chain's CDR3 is CASSRLGGTDEQYF. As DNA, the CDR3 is TGTGCCAGCAGTCGATTAGGCGGGACTGACGAGCAGTACTTC.